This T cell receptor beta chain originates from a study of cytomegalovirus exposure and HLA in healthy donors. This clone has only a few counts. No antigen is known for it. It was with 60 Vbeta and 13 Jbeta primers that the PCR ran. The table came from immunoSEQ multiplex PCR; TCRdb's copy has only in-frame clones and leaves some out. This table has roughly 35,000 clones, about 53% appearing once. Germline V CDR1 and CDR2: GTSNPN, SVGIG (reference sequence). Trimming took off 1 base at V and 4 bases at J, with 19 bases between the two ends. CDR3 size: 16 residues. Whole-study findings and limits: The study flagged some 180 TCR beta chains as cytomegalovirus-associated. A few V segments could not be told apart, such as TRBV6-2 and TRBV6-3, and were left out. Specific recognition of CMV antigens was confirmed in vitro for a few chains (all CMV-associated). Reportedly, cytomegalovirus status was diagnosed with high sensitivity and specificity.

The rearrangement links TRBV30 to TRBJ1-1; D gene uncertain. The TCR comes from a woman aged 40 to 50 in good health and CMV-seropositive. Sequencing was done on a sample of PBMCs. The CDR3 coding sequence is TGTGCCTGGAGTGCCCCCCCAAGTAGGCCGGGCACTGAAGCTTTCTTT. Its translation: CAWSAPPSRPGTEAFF.